This TCR beta chain was recovered during a study of shared clonotypes between healthy human individuals. Study-wide results and limits: Between several donors, naive CD4 clonotypes were shared at a level of about 5%. It was only blood that was sampled, and tissue repertoires likely differ.

V gave up 7 bases and J gave up 0 bases; unmatched junction bases: 16. This CDR3 is 19 amino acids long. CDR1 is LNHDA, CDR2 SQIVND, per germline (reference sequence). HIV-negative, healthy adults without recent acute infections or vaccinations were the donors. Turning to this clone: Antigen specificity is unknown.

In the original analysis: There were no quality scores in the junction-only immunoSEQ sequences, so filtering differed. TCRdb keeps only in-frame clones here, not all; method: immunoSEQ multiplex PCR. V, J and clone size were drawn from that table, and D and trimming were deduced from the DNA. The repertoire holds 2 million to 2.5 million clones, with 93% as singletons. The chain couples TRBV19 to TRBJ2-3; 10 bases are shared with TRBD2. Sequencing was done on a sample of naive CD4+ T cells from PBMCs. Subset given: CD45RA+ positively selected. This TCR derives from a man between 18 and 35 years old in good health. Some clones in this sample may be carry-over from other donors' samples. CDR3 region: CASNPGLARRGTSTDTQYF. The CDR3 DNA follows: TGTGCCAGTAACCCGGGACTAGCGAGACGCGGAACTAGCACAGATACGCAGTATTTT.